The present entry profiles one T cell receptor (beta chain) with its context. CDR3 length equals 15 residues. CDR1 is SEHNR, CDR2 FQNEAQ, per germline (reference sequence). V lost 1 base, J lost 5 bases, and 14 bases lay in between. The authors' processing: Amplification of reference gene primers provided the estimated nucleated cell counts. Here immunoSEQ multiplex PCR was the method, and the copy in TCRdb shows in-frame clones only, minus some. V, J and clone size derive from that table, while D and trimming were established from the DNA sequence. This repertoire shows 110,000 to 150,000 clones, 65% to 85% found once; its top ten account for about 1.8%. These data belong to a study of blood T cell repertoires in COVID-19. Study details: From the United States, Italy and Spain came samples of acute and convalescent COVID-19.

The chain combines TRBV7-9 with TRBJ2-5, with D possibly matching TRBD2 (5 bases). This sequence was found in a woman aged 55-70 years with acute or convalescent COVID-19. Sample: peripheral blood. The CDR3 spells CASSLVLGIGETQYF. CDR3 nucleotide sequence: TGTGCCAGCAGCTTAGTACTAGGCATCGGCGAGACCCAGTACTTC.